The rows below give T cell receptor beta chains drawn from one sample of a study of shared clonotypes between healthy human individuals. Only in-frame clones appear in the TCRdb table, and some are missing; sequencing was by immunoSEQ multiplex PCR. This sample has under 1,100,000 clones, with 65% to 80% found just once. The material sequenced was memory CD4+ T cells sorted from blood. The receptors stem from a young man in good health. The CDR3 runs from the conserved cysteine through the conserved F or W. Each record gives: V gene, D gene, clone size, J gene, CDR3 protein, CDR3 DNA. D genes are given only for firm matches. The listing skips clone size in some rows; elsewhere it reads once, few, many or a size class.

v_call: TRBV5-4
d_call: TRBD1
clone_size: few
j_call: TRBJ2-7
cdr3_aa: CASSTGQGAKQYF
cdr3_nt: TGTGCCAGCAGCACGGGACAGGGGGCGAAGCAGTACTTC

v_call: TRBV6-1
d_call: -
clone_size: -
j_call: TRBJ2-7
cdr3_aa: CASSEVGGLEQYF
cdr3_nt: TGTGCCAGCAGTGAAGTTGGGGGTCTCGAGCAGTACTTC

v_call: TRBV13
d_call: -
clone_size: -
j_call: TRBJ2-5
cdr3_aa: CASSSQGFETQYF
cdr3_nt: TGTGCCAGCAGTTCCCAGGGCTTTGAAACCCAGTACTTC

v_call: TRBV5-8
d_call: -
clone_size: -
j_call: TRBJ1-1
cdr3_aa: CASIKSLGRAFF
cdr3_nt: TGTGCCAGCATCAAATCCCTAGGTCGGGCTTTCTTT

v_call: TRBV7-2
d_call: TRBD1
clone_size: many
j_call: TRBJ1-5
cdr3_aa: CASSATGGPQHF
cdr3_nt: TGTGCCAGCAGCGCGACAGGGGGGCCCCAGCATTTT

v_call: TRBV6-5
d_call: TRBD1
clone_size: once
j_call: TRBJ1-2
cdr3_aa: CASRSTGGASYTF
cdr3_nt: TGTGCCAGCAGGAGTACAGGGGGCGCATCCTACACCTTC

v_call: TRBV27
d_call: -
clone_size: -
j_call: TRBJ2-6
cdr3_aa: CASIGRPYRVSGANVLTF
cdr3_nt: TGTGCCAGCATCGGGCGACCCTACAGGGTATCTGGGGCCAACGTCCTGACTTTC

v_call: TRBV11-2
d_call: -
clone_size: few
j_call: TRBJ1-5
cdr3_aa: CASSLAQNQPQHF
cdr3_nt: TGTGCCAGCAGCTTAGCACAGAATCAGCCCCAGCATTTT

v_call: TRBV11-3
d_call: TRBD2
clone_size: -
j_call: TRBJ2-7
cdr3_aa: CASSPGGPIPYEQYF
cdr3_nt: TGTGCCAGCAGCCCGGGGGGGCCAATTCCCTACGAGCAGTACTTC

v_call: TRBV11-2
d_call: -
clone_size: -
j_call: TRBJ1-2
cdr3_aa: CASSPGYGYTF
cdr3_nt: TGTGCCAGCAGCCCGGGGTATGGCTACACCTTC

v_call: TRBV18
d_call: TRBD2
clone_size: -
j_call: TRBJ2-1
cdr3_aa: CASSKISPAGGAYNEQFF
cdr3_nt: TGTGCCAGCTCCAAGATCAGTCCGGCGGGAGGCGCCTACAATGAGCAGTTCTTC

v_call: TRBV28
d_call: TRBD1
clone_size: few
j_call: TRBJ1-6
cdr3_aa: CASSRTGGSNSPLHF
cdr3_nt: TGTGCCAGCAGTAGGACAGGGGGTTCCAATTCACCCCTCCACTTT

v_call: TRBV11-3
d_call: -
clone_size: -
j_call: TRBJ1-5
cdr3_aa: CASSSFNSNQPQHF
cdr3_nt: TGTGCCAGCAGTAGTTTTAATAGCAATCAGCCCCAGCATTTT

v_call: TRBV5-1
d_call: -
clone_size: -
j_call: TRBJ2-6
cdr3_aa: CASSLAPAGYSGANVLTF
cdr3_nt: TGCGCCAGCAGCTTGGCTCCGGCAGGGTACTCTGGGGCCAACGTCCTGACTTTC

v_call: TRBV5-1
d_call: TRBD1
clone_size: -
j_call: TRBJ2-7
cdr3_aa: CASSRTLSGTGTYEQYF
cdr3_nt: TGCGCCAGCAGCCGCACCCTCTCCGGGACAGGGACCTACGAGCAGTACTTC

v_call: TRBV6-6
d_call: -
clone_size: -
j_call: TRBJ2-5
cdr3_aa: CASSYSSQETQYF
cdr3_nt: TGTGCCAGCAGTTATAGTTCCCAAGAGACCCAGTACTTC

v_call: TRBV4-1
d_call: TRBD1
clone_size: -
j_call: TRBJ2-7
cdr3_aa: CASSQEMARDRARVQYF
cdr3_nt: TGCGCCAGCAGCCAAGAAATGGCCCGGGACAGGGCCAGGGTGCAGTACTTC

v_call: TRBV2
d_call: -
clone_size: once
j_call: TRBJ1-3
cdr3_aa: CASKRGGTGNTIYF
cdr3_nt: TGTGCCAGCAAGAGGGGAGGGACTGGAAACACCATATATTTT

v_call: TRBV10-3
d_call: -
clone_size: -
j_call: TRBJ1-5
cdr3_aa: CAISAKREGENQPQHF
cdr3_nt: TGTGCCATCAGTGCAAAGAGGGAGGGGGAAAATCAGCCCCAGCATTTT

v_call: TRBV7-2
d_call: -
clone_size: -
j_call: TRBJ1-2
cdr3_aa: CASSQRNYGYTF
cdr3_nt: TGTGCCAGCAGCCAACGAAACTATGGCTACACCTTC

v_call: TRBV9
d_call: -
clone_size: few
j_call: TRBJ2-1
cdr3_aa: CASTSGDGYNEQFF
cdr3_nt: TGTGCCAGTACCTCGGGGGACGGGTACAATGAGCAGTTCTTC

v_call: TRBV28
d_call: -
clone_size: -
j_call: TRBJ1-2
cdr3_aa: CASSLWGPNYGYTF
cdr3_nt: TGTGCCAGCAGTTTGTGGGGGCCTAACTATGGCTACACCTTC

v_call: TRBV29-1
d_call: TRBD2
clone_size: -
j_call: TRBJ2-5
cdr3_aa: CSVESGSQTQYF
cdr3_nt: TGCAGCGTTGAAAGCGGGAGTCAGACCCAGTACTTC

v_call: TRBV9
d_call: TRBD1
clone_size: -
j_call: TRBJ2-7
cdr3_aa: CASSVDRGPYEQYF
cdr3_nt: TGTGCCAGCAGCGTAGACAGGGGTCCTTACGAGCAGTACTTC

v_call: TRBV28
d_call: -
clone_size: -
j_call: TRBJ1-3
cdr3_aa: CASSFRGTVGNTIYF
cdr3_nt: TGTGCCAGCAGTTTCCGGGGGACGGTTGGAAACACCATATATTTT

v_call: TRBV28
d_call: -
clone_size: few
j_call: TRBJ1-1
cdr3_aa: CASSLHGRGNTEAFF
cdr3_nt: TGTGCCAGCAGTTTACATGGCAGGGGGAACACTGAAGCTTTCTTT

v_call: TRBV5-1
d_call: -
clone_size: -
j_call: TRBJ2-7
cdr3_aa: CASSPVGGGEYEQYF
cdr3_nt: TGCGCCAGCAGCCCCGTTGGAGGGGGCGAATACGAGCAGTACTTC

v_call: TRBV6-6
d_call: -
clone_size: -
j_call: TRBJ2-3
cdr3_aa: CASSSGGQGTDTQYF
cdr3_nt: TGTGCCAGCAGTTCAGGGGGGCAGGGCACAGATACGCAGTATTTT

v_call: TRBV11-2
d_call: TRBD1
clone_size: -
j_call: TRBJ1-4
cdr3_aa: CASRGQGAGEKLFF
cdr3_nt: TGTGCCAGCAGAGGACAGGGGGCAGGGGAAAAACTGTTTTTT

v_call: TRBV5-1
d_call: -
clone_size: -
j_call: TRBJ2-3
cdr3_aa: CASSLGSSVSTDTQYF
cdr3_nt: TGCGCCAGCAGCTTGGGCTCTAGCGTGAGCACAGATACGCAGTATTTT

v_call: TRBV7-2
d_call: -
clone_size: -
j_call: TRBJ2-1
cdr3_aa: CASSLGPVNNEQFF
cdr3_nt: TGTGCCAGCAGCTTAGGTCCAGTAAACAATGAGCAGTTCTTC

v_call: TRBV11-1
d_call: TRBD2
clone_size: -
j_call: TRBJ2-1
cdr3_aa: CASSIGLAGGQGEQFF
cdr3_nt: TGTGCCAGCAGCATCGGACTAGCGGGGGGGCAGGGTGAGCAGTTCTTC

v_call: TRBV28
d_call: -
clone_size: -
j_call: TRBJ2-7
cdr3_aa: CASRPPGAYEQYF
cdr3_nt: TGTGCCAGCAGGCCCCCGGGGGCCTACGAGCAGTACTTC

v_call: TRBV2
d_call: -
clone_size: -
j_call: TRBJ2-7
cdr3_aa: CASSKGRGFSYEQYF
cdr3_nt: TGTGCCAGCAGTAAGGGGCGGGGCTTCTCCTACGAGCAGTACTTC

v_call: TRBV27
d_call: TRBD2
clone_size: once
j_call: TRBJ2-3
cdr3_aa: CASSLSGRKTDTQYF
cdr3_nt: TGTGCCAGCAGTTTAAGCGGGAGGAAGACAGATACGCAGTATTTT

v_call: TRBV6-5
d_call: -
clone_size: -
j_call: TRBJ2-2
cdr3_aa: CASGKGRVTGELFF
cdr3_nt: TGTGCCAGCGGTAAAGGGAGAGTCACCGGGGAGCTGTTTTTT

v_call: TRBV7-2
d_call: TRBD2
clone_size: once
j_call: TRBJ2-2
cdr3_aa: CASSLGTSGRGTGELFF
cdr3_nt: TGTGCCAGCAGCTTGGGGACTAGCGGGAGAGGAACCGGGGAGCTGTTTTTT

v_call: TRBV5-1
d_call: TRBD1
clone_size: -
j_call: TRBJ2-1
cdr3_aa: CASSITQGAVGNEQFF
cdr3_nt: TGCGCCAGCAGCATTACACAGGGGGCAGTCGGGAATGAGCAGTTCTTC

v_call: TRBV7-8
d_call: TRBD1
clone_size: -
j_call: TRBJ1-2
cdr3_aa: CASSLLDRGQGGYTF
cdr3_nt: TGTGCCAGCAGCTTACTGGACAGGGGGCAGGGTGGCTACACCTTC

v_call: TRBV6-1
d_call: -
clone_size: few
j_call: TRBJ1-5
cdr3_aa: CATFTGSNQPQHF
cdr3_nt: TGTGCCACCTTTACAGGGAGCAATCAGCCCCAGCATTTT

v_call: TRBV18
d_call: -
clone_size: -
j_call: TRBJ2-4
cdr3_aa: CASSPSLQGGMNIQYF
cdr3_nt: TGTGCCAGCTCACCAAGTTTGCAGGGGGGTATGAACATTCAGTACTTC